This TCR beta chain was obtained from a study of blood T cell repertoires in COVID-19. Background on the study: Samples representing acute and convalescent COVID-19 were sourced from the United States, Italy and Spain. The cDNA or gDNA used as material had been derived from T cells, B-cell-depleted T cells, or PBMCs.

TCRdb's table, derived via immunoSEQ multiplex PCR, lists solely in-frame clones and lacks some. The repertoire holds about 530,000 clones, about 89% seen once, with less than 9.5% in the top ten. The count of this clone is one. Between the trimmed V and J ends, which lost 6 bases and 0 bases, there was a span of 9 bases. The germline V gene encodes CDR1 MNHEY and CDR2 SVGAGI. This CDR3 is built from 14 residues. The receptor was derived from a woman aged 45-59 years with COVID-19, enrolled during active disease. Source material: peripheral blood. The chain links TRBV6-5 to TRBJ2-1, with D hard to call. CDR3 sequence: CASSASFSYNEQFF. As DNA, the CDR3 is TGTGCCAGCAGCGCCAGTTTCTCCTACAATGAGCAGTTCTTC.